The clone carrying this T cell receptor (beta chain) was observed a single time. The data are from a study of technical replicates of blood from several donors. Trimming left V 2 bases short and J 10 bases short, with 12 bases between. This CDR3 has 13 amino acids. Germline values: CDR1 MRHNA, CDR2 SNTAGT. This table comes from immunoSEQ multiplex PCR, and its TCRdb copy is limited to in-frame clones, with some not included. This table has about 70,000 clones, about 96% appearing once. The sample was T cells isolated from PBMCs. This clonotype was sampled from a human donor in good health. The genes are TRBV6-4 and TRBJ2-1, with D unresolved. The CDR3 reads CASSDQSLREQFF. In DNA, the CDR3 is TGTGCCAGCAGTGACCAGTCATTGAGGGAGCAGTTCTTC.